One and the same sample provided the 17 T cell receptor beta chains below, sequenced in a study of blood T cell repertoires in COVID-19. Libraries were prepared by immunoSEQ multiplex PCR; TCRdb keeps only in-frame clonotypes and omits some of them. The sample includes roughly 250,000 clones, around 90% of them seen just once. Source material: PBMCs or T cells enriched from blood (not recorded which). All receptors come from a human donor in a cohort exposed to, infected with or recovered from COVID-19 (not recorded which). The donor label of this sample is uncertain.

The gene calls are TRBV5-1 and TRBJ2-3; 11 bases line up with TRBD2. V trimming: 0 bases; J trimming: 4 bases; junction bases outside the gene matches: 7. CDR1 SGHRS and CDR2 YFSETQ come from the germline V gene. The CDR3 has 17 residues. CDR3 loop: CASSLETSGAFSDTQYF. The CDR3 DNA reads TGCGCCAGCAGCTTGGAGACTAGCGGGGCTTTTTCAGATACGCAGTATTTT.

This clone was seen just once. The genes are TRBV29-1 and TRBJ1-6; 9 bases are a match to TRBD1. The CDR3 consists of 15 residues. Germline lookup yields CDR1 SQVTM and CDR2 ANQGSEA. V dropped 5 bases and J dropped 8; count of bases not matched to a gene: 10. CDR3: CSVLQGAPGYSPLHF. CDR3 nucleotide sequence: TGCAGCGTTCTACAGGGGGCGCCGGGGTATTCACCCCTCCACTTT.

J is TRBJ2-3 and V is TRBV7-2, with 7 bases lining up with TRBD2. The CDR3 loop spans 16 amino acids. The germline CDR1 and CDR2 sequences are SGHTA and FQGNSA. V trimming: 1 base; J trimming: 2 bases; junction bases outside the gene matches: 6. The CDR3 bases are TGTGCCAGCAGCTTAGATGGCGGGGGATACACAGATACGCAGTATTTT. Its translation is CASSLDGGGYTDTQYF. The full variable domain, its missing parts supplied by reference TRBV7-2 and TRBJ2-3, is GAGVSQSPSNKVTEKGKDVELRCDPISGHTALYWYRQSLGQGLEFLIYFQGNSAPDKSGLPSDRFSAERTGGSVSTLTIQRTQQEDSAVYLCASSLDGGGYTDTQYFGPGTRLTVL.

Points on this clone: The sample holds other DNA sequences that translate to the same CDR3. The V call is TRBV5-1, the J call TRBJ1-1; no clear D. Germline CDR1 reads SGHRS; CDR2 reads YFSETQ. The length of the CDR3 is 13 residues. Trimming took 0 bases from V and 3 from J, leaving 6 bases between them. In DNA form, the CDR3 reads TGCGCCAGCAGCTTGGGTGGAGACACTGAAGCTTTCTTT. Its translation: CASSLGGDTEAFF.

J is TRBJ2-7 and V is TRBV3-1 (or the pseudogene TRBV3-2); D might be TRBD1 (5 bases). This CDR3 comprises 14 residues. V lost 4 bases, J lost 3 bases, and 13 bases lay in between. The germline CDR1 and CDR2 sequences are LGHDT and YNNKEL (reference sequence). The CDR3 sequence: CASSPAGLLYEQYF. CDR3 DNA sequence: TGTGCCAGCAGCCCTGCAGGGCTCCTCTACGAGCAGTACTTC.

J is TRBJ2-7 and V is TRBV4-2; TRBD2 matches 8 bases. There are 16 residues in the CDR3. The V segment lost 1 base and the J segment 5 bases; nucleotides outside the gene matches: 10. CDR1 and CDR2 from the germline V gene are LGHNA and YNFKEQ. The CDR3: CASSQGRAGGVDEQYF. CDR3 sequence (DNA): TGTGCCAGCAGCCAAGGCCGCGCGGGGGGCGTCGACGAGCAGTACTTC.

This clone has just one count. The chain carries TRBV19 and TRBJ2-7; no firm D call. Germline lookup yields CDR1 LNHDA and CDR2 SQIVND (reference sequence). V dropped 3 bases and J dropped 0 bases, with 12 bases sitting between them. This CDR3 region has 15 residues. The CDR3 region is CASSMSRLSSYEQYF. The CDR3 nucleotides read TGTGCCAGTAGTATGAGCCGATTGAGCTCCTACGAGCAGTACTTC. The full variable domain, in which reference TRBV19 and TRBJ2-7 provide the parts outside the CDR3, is DGGITQSPKYLFRKEGQNVTLSCEQNLNHDAMYWYRQDPGQGLRLIYYSQIVNDFQKGDIAEGYSVSREKKESFPLTVTSAQKNPTAFYLCASSMSRLSSYEQYFGPGTRLTVT.

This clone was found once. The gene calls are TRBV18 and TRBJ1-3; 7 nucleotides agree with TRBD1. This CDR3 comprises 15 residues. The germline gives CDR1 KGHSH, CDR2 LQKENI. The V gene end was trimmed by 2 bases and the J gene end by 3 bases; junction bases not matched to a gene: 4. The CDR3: CASSPTGEGGNTIYF. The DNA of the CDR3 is TGTGCCAGCTCACCAACAGGGGAAGGTGGAAACACCATATATTTT.

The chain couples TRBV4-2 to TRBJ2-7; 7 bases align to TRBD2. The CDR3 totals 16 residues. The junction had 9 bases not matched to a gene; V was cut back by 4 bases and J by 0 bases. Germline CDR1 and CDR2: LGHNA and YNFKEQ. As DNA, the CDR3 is TGTGCCAGCAGCCCGGACTCTAGCGGCAACTCCTACGAGCAGTACTTC. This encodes CASSPDSSGNSYEQYF.

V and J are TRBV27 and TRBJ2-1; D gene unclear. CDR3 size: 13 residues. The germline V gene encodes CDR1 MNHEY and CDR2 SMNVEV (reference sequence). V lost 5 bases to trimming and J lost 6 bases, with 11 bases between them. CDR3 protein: CASSRPYSNEQFF. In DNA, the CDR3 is TGTGCCAGCAGTCGACCCTACAGCAATGAGCAGTTCTTC.

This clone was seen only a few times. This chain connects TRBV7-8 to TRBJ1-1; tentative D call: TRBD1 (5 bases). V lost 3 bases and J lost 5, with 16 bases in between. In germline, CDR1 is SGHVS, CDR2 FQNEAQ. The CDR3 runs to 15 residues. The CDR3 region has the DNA TGTGCCAGCAGCTTCCGAGCTGGGGCAGAGACTGAAGCTTTCTTT. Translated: CASSFRAGAETEAFF.

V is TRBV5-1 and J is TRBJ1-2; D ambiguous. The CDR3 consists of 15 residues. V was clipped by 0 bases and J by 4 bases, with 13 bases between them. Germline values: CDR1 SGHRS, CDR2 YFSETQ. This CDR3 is CASSLAYEHGYGYTF. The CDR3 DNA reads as TGCGCCAGCAGCTTGGCCTACGAGCACGGCTATGGCTACACCTTC.

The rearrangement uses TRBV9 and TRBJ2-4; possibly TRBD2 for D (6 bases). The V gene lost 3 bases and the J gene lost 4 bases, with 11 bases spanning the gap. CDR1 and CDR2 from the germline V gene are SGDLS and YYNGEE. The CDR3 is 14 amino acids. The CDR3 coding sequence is TGTGCCAGCAGCGGATTTAGCGGAAAAAACATTCAGTACTTC. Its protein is CASSGFSGKNIQYF. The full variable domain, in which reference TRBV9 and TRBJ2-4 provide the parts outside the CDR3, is DSGVTQTPKHLITATGQRVTLRCSPRSGDLSVYWYQQSLDQGLQFLIQYYNGEERAKGNILERFSAQQFPDLHSELNLSSLELGDSALYFCASSGFSGKNIQYFGAGTRLSVL.

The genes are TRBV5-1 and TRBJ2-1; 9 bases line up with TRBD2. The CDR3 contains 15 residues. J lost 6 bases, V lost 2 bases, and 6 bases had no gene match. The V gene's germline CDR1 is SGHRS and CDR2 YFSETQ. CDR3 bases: TGCGCCAGCAGCTTCAGCGGGGGGTTCCGCAATGAGCAGTTCTTC. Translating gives CASSFSGGFRNEQFF.

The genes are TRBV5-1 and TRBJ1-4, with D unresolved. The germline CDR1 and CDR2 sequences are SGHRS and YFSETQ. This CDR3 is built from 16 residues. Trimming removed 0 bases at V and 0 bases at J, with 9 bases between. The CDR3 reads CASSLGRSATNEKLFF. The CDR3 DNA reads TGCGCCAGCAGCTTGGGACGGAGTGCAACTAATGAAAAACTGTTTTTT.

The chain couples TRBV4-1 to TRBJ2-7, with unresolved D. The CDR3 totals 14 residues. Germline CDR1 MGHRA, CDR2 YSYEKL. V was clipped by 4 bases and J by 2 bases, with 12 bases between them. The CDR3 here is CASSLTSPPYEQYF. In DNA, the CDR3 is TGCGCCAGCAGCCTTACAAGTCCCCCCTACGAGCAGTACTTC.

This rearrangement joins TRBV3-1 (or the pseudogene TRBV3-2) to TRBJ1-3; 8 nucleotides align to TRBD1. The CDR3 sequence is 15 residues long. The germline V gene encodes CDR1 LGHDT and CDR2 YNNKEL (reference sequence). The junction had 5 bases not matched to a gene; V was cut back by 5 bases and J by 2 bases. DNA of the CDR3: TGTGCCAGCAGCTACCGGGACAGGACTGGAAACACCATATATTTT. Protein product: CASSYRDRTGNTIYF.